Below are 29 T cell receptor beta chains sequenced from a single sample in a study of shared clonotypes between healthy human individuals. The table came from immunoSEQ multiplex PCR; TCRdb's copy has only in-frame clones and leaves some out. The sample yields around 2,100,000 clones, less than 95% seen once. CD45RO-negative, CCR7-selected cells formed the naive CD8 fraction, which excluded terminally differentiated effector memory CD45RA+ cells. The sequenced sample consisted of naive CD8+ T cells sorted from blood. These receptors originate from a man between 18 and 29 years old in good health.

The gene calls are TRBV28 and TRBJ1-5; 8 nucleotides line up with TRBD1. Germline CDR1 and CDR2: MDHEN and SYDVKM. The CDR3 length is 14 residues. V lost 6 bases, J lost 4 bases, and 5 bases stayed unmatched. The CDR3 DNA reads as TGTGCCAGCAGCCCCTGGGACAGGAATCAGCCCCAGCATTTT. Encoded protein: CASSPWDRNQPQHF.

This clone showed up just once. J is TRBJ1-4 and V is TRBV10-2, with D uncertain. This CDR3 is built from 14 residues. The V gene's germline CDR1 is WSHSY and CDR2 SAAADI. V was pared by 4 bases and J by 0 bases, with 6 bases between. CDR3 sequence (DNA): TGCGCCAGCAGTGGTGCAGCAACTAATGAAAAACTGTTTTTT. As protein: CASSGAATNEKLFF.

The CDR3 sequence is CASSTSGTGGDEQYF. The CDR3 DNA sequence: TGTGCCAGCAGCACCAGCGGGACAGGGGGGGACGAGCAGTACTTC. The chain recombines TRBV9 with TRBJ2-7; TRBD1 matches at 11 bases. Germline lookup yields CDR1 SGDLS and CDR2 YYNGEE. V gave up 4 bases and J gave up 5 bases; unmatched junction bases: 8. The CDR3 loop spans 15 amino acids.

This chain connects TRBV28 to TRBJ2-7; the D gene is possibly TRBD2 (5 bases). This CDR3 is 11 amino acids long. The V end lost 10 bases, the J end lost 7 bases, and 14 bases lay between the germline ends. Germline CDR1 and CDR2: MDHEN and SYDVKM. CDR3 residues: CATNRWEEQYF. The DNA for the CDR3 is TGTGCCACTAATCGATGGGAGGAGCAGTACTTC.

The chain carries TRBV9 and TRBJ1-3; D gene uncertain. This CDR3 has 12 amino acids. CDR1 is SGDLS, CDR2 YYNGEE, per germline. V was pared by 4 bases and J by 6 bases, with 8 bases between. CDR3 residues: CASSPGSNTIYF. In DNA form, the CDR3 reads TGTGCCAGCAGCCCGGGGTCAAACACCATATATTTT.

The gene calls are TRBV18 and TRBJ2-7; 9 bases map to TRBD1. Germline-derived CDR1 and CDR2 are KGHSH and LQKENI. The trim removed 3 bases at V and 2 bases at J, leaving 8 bases unmatched. This CDR3 is 16 amino acids long. This CDR3 reads CASSPSLGQGPYEQYF. The CDR3, as DNA: TGTGCCAGCTCACCCTCCTTGGGACAGGGACCCTACGAGCAGTACTTC. Full variable domain (rest looked up from reference TRBV18 and TRBJ2-7): NAGVMQNPRHLVRRRGQEARLRCSPMKGHSHVYWYRQLPEEGLKFMVYLQKENIIDESGMPKERFSAEFPKEGPSILRIQQVVRGDSAAYFCASSPSLGQGPYEQYFGPGTRLTVT.

V is TRBV19 and J is TRBJ1-2; no clear D gene. CDR3 size: 13 residues. Germline values: CDR1 LNHDA, CDR2 SQIVND (reference sequence). Deletions cut 3 bases from V and 8 bases from J, with 13 bases between. In DNA form, the CDR3 reads TGTGCCAGTAGTATCGGGGAAGGAGAAGGCTACACCTTC. Amino acids: CASSIGEGEGYTF.

Comment on this clone: Other DNA sequences in the sample encode the same CDR3. The chain has TRBV7-8 and TRBJ2-3; D remains ambiguous. Between the trimmed V and J ends, which lost 5 bases and 0 bases, there was a span of 6 bases. CDR3 length equals 13 residues. CDR1 is SGHVS and CDR2 is FQNEAQ in the germline V gene. The DNA for the CDR3 is TGTGCCAGCAGCCCCCACAGCACAGATACGCAGTATTTT. Amino acid sequence: CASSPHSTDTQYF.

The chain has TRBV10-3 and TRBJ2-7; 9 bases agree with TRBD1. Per germline, CDR1 ENHRY and CDR2 SYGVKD. V gave up 5 bases and J gave up 1 base; unmatched junction bases: 6. The CDR3 has 15 amino acids. CDR3 amino acids: CAISPGQGYSYEQYF. The CDR3 DNA sequence: TGTGCCATCAGTCCGGGACAGGGCTATTCCTACGAGCAGTACTTC.

In the case of this clone: An end of the junction differs from the germline gene, which may be a read error. This rearrangement joins TRBV2 to TRBJ2-5; no firm D call. The CDR3 has 13 amino acids. Germline V gene lookup returns CDR1 SNHLY and CDR2 FYNNEI. DNA of the CDR3: TGTGCCAGCAGGGAAGGGTCCGGGGAGACCCAGTACTTC. It codes for CASREGSGETQYF.

The chain employs TRBV11-2 and TRBJ2-3; 7 bases line up with TRBD2. V was clipped by 4 bases and J by 2 bases; unmatched bases: 6. The CDR3 extends over 15 amino acids. Germline CDR1 SGHAT, CDR2 FQNNGV. The CDR3 bases are TGTGCCAGCAGCTCCAAGCGGGGTCTCACAGATACGCAGTATTTT. This gives the protein CASSSKRGLTDTQYF.

In the case of this clone: The same CDR3 is also encoded by other DNA sequences in this sample. The chain is built from TRBV19 and TRBJ2-7; D gene unclear. Trimming left V 0 bases short and J 2 bases short, with 8 bases between. Per the germline V gene, CDR1 is LNHDA and CDR2 is SQIVND (reference sequence). This CDR3 has 14 amino acids. In DNA, the CDR3 is TGTGCCAGTAGTATAGATAGTGAAACCTACGAGCAGTACTTC. Translated: CASSIDSETYEQYF.

As regards this clone: Within the sample, other DNA sequences also encode this same CDR3. This rearrangement joins TRBV5-4 to TRBJ2-7; D possibly corresponds to TRBD2 (5 bases). Germline CDR1 SGHNT, CDR2 YYREEE (reference sequence). Trimming removed 1 base at V and 3 bases at J, with 8 bases between. The CDR3 consists of 13 residues. The CDR3 DNA reads as TGTGCCAGCAGCTTGCGGGCGGGCTACGAGCAGTACTTC. It translates to CASSLRAGYEQYF.

CDR3 sequence: CASSSVQGSNSPLHF. CDR3 bases: TGTGCCAGCAGCTCTGTTCAGGGATCAAATTCACCCCTCCACTTT. The chain is built from TRBV7-9 and TRBJ1-6; perhaps TRBD1 as D (5 bases). CDR1 is SEHNR and CDR2 is FQNEAQ in the germline V gene (reference sequence). This CDR3 has 15 residues. Trimming took 4 bases from V and 7 from J, leaving 14 bases between them.

The chain couples TRBV7-9 to TRBJ2-5; D may be TRBD2 (6 bases). Trimming removed 5 bases at V and 4 bases at J, with 14 bases between. From germline, CDR1 is SEHNR and CDR2 FQNEAQ (reference sequence). This CDR3 is built from 14 residues. CDR3 residues: CASSPPGGLETQYF. CDR3 sequence (DNA): TGTGCCAGCAGCCCCCCCGGGGGACTAGAGACCCAGTACTTC.

About this clone itself: The same CDR3 can be traced to other DNA sequences in this sample. The J gene is TRBJ2-7, the V gene TRBV29-1; D is unclear. Germline CDR1 is SQVTM and CDR2 is ANQGSEA. Trimming pared 6 bases from V and 2 bases from J, leaving 8 bases between. There are 11 residues in the CDR3. CDR3: CSVASAYEQYF. For the CDR3, the DNA is TGCAGCGTGGCGAGCGCCTACGAGCAGTACTTC.

The genes are TRBV4-3 and TRBJ2-1; perhaps TRBD2 as D (7 bases). Germline assignment: CDR1 LGHNA and CDR2 YSLEER. The CDR3 covers 14 residues. Trimming shortened V by 5 bases and J by 3 bases, and 11 bases separated the two germline ends. This chain's CDR3 is CASSAGADYNEQFF. The CDR3, as DNA: TGCGCCAGCAGCGCGGGGGCGGACTACAATGAGCAGTTCTTC.

Concerning this clone itself: Other DNA sequences in this sample translate to the same CDR3. The rearrangement links TRBV6-5 to TRBJ2-2; D ambiguous. The CDR3 loop spans 12 amino acids. V dropped 2 bases and J dropped 6 bases, with 4 bases sitting between them. Looked up from germline, CDR1 is MNHEY and CDR2 is SVGAGI. CDR3 residues: CASSYLAGELFF. As DNA, the CDR3 is TGTGCCAGCAGTTACCTAGCCGGGGAGCTGTTTTTT.

The chain has TRBV6-6 and TRBJ2-1; the D is unclear. Trimming stripped 2 bases from V and 9 bases from J, with 8 bases between. This CDR3 region has 12 residues. Germline CDR1 reads MNHNY; CDR2 reads SVGAGI (reference sequence). The CDR3 DNA sequence: TGTGCCAGCAGTTACGCAGCTAGTGAGCAGTTCTTC. This codes for CASSYAASEQFF.

CDR3 bases: TGTGCCAGCTGGGAGGGGAGCTCCTACGAGCAGTACTTC. It yields the protein CASWEGSSYEQYF. The V call is TRBV5-8, the J call TRBJ2-7; 7 bases agree with TRBD2. The CDR3 totals 13 residues. V was pared by 7 bases and J by 0 bases, with 4 bases of the junction left unmatched. Germline V gene sequence: CDR1 SGHTS, CDR2 YDEGEE.

A note on this clone: Within the sample, other DNA sequences also encode this same CDR3. The chain is built from TRBV27 and TRBJ2-7; 7 bases match TRBD2. Germline V gene data show CDR1 as MNHEY and CDR2 as SMNVEV (reference sequence). V lost 6 bases to trimming and J lost 4 bases; unmatched junction nucleotides: 6. The CDR3 extends over 13 amino acids. CDR3 DNA: TGTGCCAGCAGCACCTCGGGGGGATACGAGCAGTACTTC. Translation gives CASSTSGGYEQYF.

This clone has just one count. The J gene is TRBJ2-7, the V gene TRBV5-1; D not resolved. The V gene's germline CDR1 is SGHRS and CDR2 YFSETQ. Deletions cut 7 bases from V and 0 bases from J, with 14 bases between. This CDR3 comprises 14 residues. For the CDR3, the DNA is TGCGCCAGCGGCAACATTGGGGTCTCCTACGAGCAGTACTTC. This translates into CASGNIGVSYEQYF. The whole variable domain, filled in from reference TRBV5-1 and TRBJ2-7, reads KAGVTQTPRYLIKTRGQQVTLSCSPISGHRSVSWYQQTPGQGLQFLFEYFSETQRNKGNFPGRFSGRQFSNSRSEMNVSTLELGDSALYLCASGNIGVSYEQYFGPGTRLTVT.

This chain connects TRBV6-1 to TRBJ2-7; 7 bases are a match to TRBD2. V lost 5 bases and J lost 5; bases outside the gene matches: 12. The CDR3 is 15 amino acids. Germline-derived CDR1 and CDR2 are MNHNS and SASEGT. CDR3 DNA: TGTGCCAGCAGTCCAGGCGTGGGGGGGTTGGACGAGCAGTACTTC. It is translated as CASSPGVGGLDEQYF.

J is TRBJ1-1 and V is TRBV6-5, with D maybe TRBD1 (6 bases). This CDR3 region has 13 residues. Trimming cost V 5 bases and J 1 base, with 8 bases left between them. Per germline, CDR1 MNHEY and CDR2 SVGAGI. CDR3 coding DNA: TGTGCCAGCAGTAACAGGGCGAACACTGAAGCTTTCTTT. Its protein product is CASSNRANTEAFF.

This clone was counted a single time. The sample has other DNA sequences that encode this CDR3 too. The chain carries TRBV5-1 and TRBJ2-7; TRBD1 matches at 8 bases. This CDR3 spans 15 amino acids. Germline V gives CDR1 SGHRS, CDR2 YFSETQ. V shed 4 bases and J 2 bases; nucleotides not matched to a gene: 8. The CDR3 sequence is CASSPGTGGTYEQYF. DNA of the CDR3: TGCGCCAGCAGCCCCGGGACAGGAGGCACCTACGAGCAGTACTTC. Complete variable domain (other parts from reference TRBV5-1 and TRBJ2-7): KAGVTQTPRYLIKTRGQQVTLSCSPISGHRSVSWYQQTPGQGLQFLFEYFSETQRNKGNFPGRFSGRQFSNSRSEMNVSTLELGDSALYLCASSPGTGGTYEQYFGPGTRLTVT.

The V gene is TRBV4-1, the J gene TRBJ1-5; D perhaps matches TRBD1 (5 bases). Germline CDR1 and CDR2: MGHRA and YSYEKL. Trimming pared 1 base from V and 0 bases from J, leaving 10 bases between. CDR3 length equals 16 residues. The CDR3 spells CASSQAGGYSNQPQHF. The CDR3 DNA reads as TGCGCCAGCAGCCAAGCGGGGGGATATAGCAATCAGCCCCAGCATTTT.

The chain carries TRBV27 and TRBJ2-1; D is unclear. Germline CDR1 reads MNHEY; CDR2 reads SMNVEV (reference sequence). The ends were cut back, 7 bases at V and 8 bases at J, with 9 bases in the middle. This CDR3 spans 11 amino acids. CDR3 bases: TGTGCCAGCACCGCCGGAGATGAGCAGTTCTTC. This encodes CASTAGDEQFF.

This chain connects TRBV28 to TRBJ1-5; D remains unclear. The CDR3 is made up of 17 amino acids. Germline V lookup: CDR1 MDHEN, CDR2 SYDVKM. V lost 6 bases, J lost 0 bases, and 18 bases lay in between. The CDR3 nucleotides read TGTGCCAGCAGAACCCCCGCGGAGGGATATAGCAATCAGCCCCAGCATTTT. Amino acid sequence: CASRTPAEGYSNQPQHF.

The J gene is TRBJ2-7, the V gene TRBV6-6, with D tentatively TRBD1 (6 bases). With 8 bases removed from V and 5 bases from J, the gap between germline ends came to 16 bases. The CDR3 length is 13 residues. The V gene's germline CDR1 is MNHNY and CDR2 SVGAGI (reference sequence). As DNA, the CDR3 is TGTGCCAGCCAAGAACAGGGTTTCGACGAGCAGTACTTC. Its protein is CASQEQGFDEQYF.